This T cell receptor (beta chain) stems from a study of Ad26.COV2.S vaccination and SARS-CoV-2 variants. Study information: In the study, Ad26.COV2.S was injected intramuscularly once, or twice 56 days apart.

As for treatment: roughly 18 received Ad26.COV2.S at low or high dose, single or two shots; about five received placebo; per-sample allocation not given. Vaccine and placebo recipients were sampled on day 63 after the first injection. Per germline, CDR1 SGDLS and CDR2 YYNGEE. V lost 0 bases to trimming and J lost 0 bases, with 13 bases between them. The CDR3 totals 17 residues. Measured with immunoSEQ multiplex PCR; TCRdb has only the in-frame clones, and not every one. Among a few hundred thousand clones, over 75% were seen once, and the ten largest hold about 3.1%. The rearrangement joins TRBV9 to TRBJ1-5; D is uncertain. This TCR came from a person aged 18-60 years who received the Ad26.COV2.S COVID-19 vaccine or a placebo. The specimen was peripheral blood, collected in a trial of Ad26.COV2.S vaccine versus placebo. DNA of the CDR3: TGTGCCAGCAGCGTAGTCGGAGGGATATATAGCAATCAGCCCCAGCATTTT. This sequence encodes CASSVVGGIYSNQPQHF.